Following are 31 T cell receptor beta chains from one sample sequenced in a study of cytomegalovirus exposure and HLA in healthy donors. PCR amplification relied on 60 Vbeta primers (plus 13 Jbeta primers). This table comes from immunoSEQ multiplex PCR, and its TCRdb copy is limited to in-frame clones, with some not included. The sample lists over 65,000 clones; approximately 71% were seen once. The sample was PBMCs. The origin of the receptors is a woman between 35 and 50 years old in good health and CMV-seronegative.

About this clone: The germline gene is not matched at one end of the junction; a read error may be the cause. V usage is TRBV5-6 and J usage is TRBJ1-6; 8 nucleotides line up with TRBD1. Germline values: CDR1 SGHDT, CDR2 YYEEEE. CDR3 length equals 14 residues. The CDR3 DNA sequence: TGTGCCAGCAGATTGGACAGGGATCGTTCACCCCTCCACTTT. Translation: CASRLDRDRSPLHF. The entire variable domain, with the rest obtained from reference TRBV5-6 and TRBJ1-6, is as follows: DAGVTQSPTHLIKTRGQQVTLRCSPKSGHDTVSWYQQALGQGPQFIFQYYEEEERQRGNFPDRFSGHQFPNYSSELNVNALLLGDSALYLCASRLDRDRSPLHFGNGTRLTVT.

J is TRBJ2-3 and V is TRBV12-5; a weak D match, TRBD2 (5 bases). Germline CDR1 is LGHNT and CDR2 is FRNRAP. The germline V and J ends were trimmed by 2 bases and 2 bases, with 14 bases remaining between them. This CDR3 is built from 16 residues. The CDR3: CASGLLLGVPTDTQYF. The CDR3, as DNA: TGTGCTAGTGGTTTGCTCCTCGGGGTACCCACAGATACGCAGTATTTT.

The chain links TRBV5-1 to TRBJ1-1, with 11 bases that match TRBD1. The J segment lost 6 bases and the V segment lost 4 bases, leaving 11 bases of the junction unmatched. The length of the CDR3 is 16 residues. Looked up from germline, CDR1 is SGHRS and CDR2 is YFSETQ. In DNA form, the CDR3 reads TGCGCCAGCAGCGACTGGACAGGGGGCAGGGTCGCTGAAGCTTTCTTT. Translation gives CASSDWTGGRVAEAFF.

This clone is a singleton in its sample. The chain carries TRBV5-4 and TRBJ2-1; 8 bases map to TRBD2. This CDR3 region has 14 residues. Looked up from germline, CDR1 is SGHNT and CDR2 is YYREEE (reference sequence). V shed 2 bases and J 7 bases; nucleotides not matched to a gene: 5. CDR3 coding DNA: TGTGCCAGCAGCTTTCGGGGGGGCCGGAATGAGCAGTTCTTC. Translated, it gives CASSFRGGRNEQFF.

The chain recombines TRBV7-9 with TRBJ1-6; D remains unclear. Trimming removed 9 bases from V and 0 bases from J, with 9 bases in between. The CDR3 spans 14 residues. Per the germline V gene, CDR1 is SEHNR and CDR2 is FQNEAQ (reference sequence). In DNA, the CDR3 is TGTGCCAGTGAAGAGAGCTCCTATAATTCACCCCTCCACTTT. Translation gives CASEESSYNSPLHF.

This clone occurred many times. This rearrangement joins TRBV4-3 to TRBJ2-1, with TRBD2 matching over 10 bases. The CDR3 runs to 16 residues. With 2 bases clipped from V and 2 bases from J, the junction kept 3 bases outside the gene matches. CDR1 and CDR2 from the germline V gene are LGHNA and YSLEER. The CDR3 sequence: CASSQLAGEAYNEQFF. The CDR3 DNA sequence: TGCGCCAGCAGCCAACTAGCGGGAGAAGCCTACAATGAGCAGTTCTTC.

The V call is TRBV6-5, the J call TRBJ2-7; D is undetermined. The ends were cut back, 6 bases at V and 0 bases at J, with 15 bases in the middle. Germline CDR1 is MNHEY and CDR2 is SVGAGI. The CDR3 spans 15 residues. Here the CDR3 reads CASRGHGSSSYEQYF. In DNA, the CDR3 is TGTGCCAGCAGAGGTCACGGGTCGAGCTCCTACGAGCAGTACTTC.

A few counts support this clone. The chain carries TRBV7-8 and TRBJ1-3, with unresolved D. This CDR3 spans 17 amino acids. V lost 2 bases and J lost 0, with 14 bases in between. CDR1 SGHVS and CDR2 FQNEAQ come from the germline V gene. The CDR3 coding sequence is TGTGCCAGCAGCTTATATAGTGTACCGAGCTCTGGAAACACCATATATTTT. Its translation is CASSLYSVPSSGNTIYF.

This chain uses TRBV7-3 with TRBJ2-3; TRBD2 aligns across 15 bases. V trimming: 5 bases; J trimming: 11 bases; junction bases outside the gene matches: 11. The CDR3 totals 16 residues. CDR1 is SGHTA, CDR2 FQGTGA, per germline. The CDR3 reads CASSPIGLAGGPGQYF. In DNA, the CDR3 is TGTGCCAGCAGCCCTATAGGACTAGCGGGGGGGCCGGGGCAGTATTTT. Full variable domain (rest looked up from reference TRBV7-3 and TRBJ2-3): GAGVSQTPSNKVTEKGKYVELRCDPISGHTALYWYRQSLGQGPEFLIYFQGTGAADDSGLPNDRFFAVRPEGSVSTLKIQRTERGDSAVYLCASSPIGLAGGPGQYFGPGTRLTVL.

This rearrangement joins TRBV5-8 to TRBJ1-5; TRBD1 might be the D (5 bases). V lost 4 bases and J lost 4, with 15 bases in between. The CDR3 sequence is 15 residues long. Germline V gives CDR1 SGHTS, CDR2 YDEGEE. The DNA for the CDR3 is TGTGCCAGCAGCCCAAGGGGCAGACCTAATCAGCCCCAGCATTTT. It yields the protein CASSPRGRPNQPQHF.

V is TRBV2 and J is TRBJ2-2; TRBD1 is a possible D gene (6 bases). The germline gives CDR1 SNHLY, CDR2 FYNNEI. With 2 bases removed from V and 4 bases from J, the gap between germline ends came to 8 bases. The CDR3 is 14 amino acids. DNA for the CDR3: TGTGCCAGCAGTGAAACAGGGAGCACCGGGGAGCTGTTTTTT. It codes for CASSETGSTGELFF.

V and J are TRBV10-3 and TRBJ1-1, with D possibly matching TRBD1 (5 bases). Trimming stripped 11 bases from V and 0 bases from J, with 13 bases between. The CDR3 length is 13 residues. Germline V gene lookup returns CDR1 ENHRY and CDR2 SYGVKD. This CDR3 is CAARGEMNTEAFF. The DNA for the CDR3 is TGTGCCGCCCGGGGGGAAATGAACACTGAAGCTTTCTTT.

V is TRBV5-1 and J is TRBJ2-1; 10 nucleotides agree with TRBD1. The CDR3 is 15 residues long. V dropped 3 bases and J dropped 2; count of bases not matched to a gene: 2. The germline V gene encodes CDR1 SGHRS and CDR2 YFSETQ. The CDR3 coding sequence is TGCGCCAGCAGCTGGGGACAGGGGACCTACAATGAGCAGTTCTTC. This gives the protein CASSWGQGTYNEQFF.

Notes on this clone: The junction shows a germline mismatch at one end, possibly a read error. The J gene is TRBJ2-3, the V gene TRBV7-9; 8 bases agree with TRBD2. There are 12 residues in the CDR3. Germline CDR1 and CDR2: SEHNR and FQNEAQ (reference sequence). The CDR3 spells CSSSLVGGVRDF. The CDR3 bases are TGTTCCAGCAGCTTAGTCGGGGGGGTTCGAGATTTT.

The J gene is TRBJ1-1, the V gene TRBV5-1; 8 bases are a match to TRBD1. The J segment lost 5 bases and the V segment lost 0 bases, leaving 6 bases of the junction unmatched. Germline V CDR1 and CDR2: SGHRS, YFSETQ. The CDR3 loop spans 15 amino acids. The CDR3, as DNA: TGCGCCAGCAGCTTGGAGGGACAGGCGAGGACTGAAGCTTTCTTT. Its translation: CASSLEGQARTEAFF.

This rearrangement joins TRBV28 to TRBJ2-3, with TRBD2 matching over 7 bases. The CDR3 is 15 amino acids. The J segment lost 4 bases and the V segment lost 5 bases, leaving 9 bases of the junction unmatched. Germline V gene lookup returns CDR1 MDHEN and CDR2 SYDVKM. CDR3 nucleotide sequence: TGTGCCAGCAGTCACCCGGGGGGAGGCGCAGATACGCAGTATTTT. Amino acid sequence: CASSHPGGGADTQYF.

The J gene is TRBJ1-3, the V gene TRBV7-9, with TRBD1 matching 9 bases. The CDR3 has 16 residues. Germline CDR1 and CDR2: SEHNR and FQNEAQ (reference sequence). The V and J ends lost 8 bases and 6 bases, in that order; junction bases with no gene match: 14. The CDR3 sequence: CASYPPPGQGTNTIYF. CDR3 DNA sequence: TGTGCCAGCTACCCACCGCCGGGACAGGGTACAAACACCATATATTTT.

The chain couples TRBV9 to TRBJ2-5; 8 bases map to TRBD2. Looked up from germline, CDR1 is SGDLS and CDR2 is YYNGEE. Unmatched junction bases numbered 13, after V lost 4 bases and J lost 2 bases. The CDR3 consists of 17 residues. CDR3 amino acids: CASSRTTRTSRQETQYF. For the CDR3, the DNA is TGTGCCAGCAGCAGAACTACTCGGACTAGCAGACAAGAGACCCAGTACTTC.

The gene calls are TRBV2 and TRBJ1-2; D possibly corresponds to TRBD1 (5 bases). Germline CDR1 and CDR2: SNHLY and FYNNEI. The CDR3 length is 12 residues. With 7 bases removed from V and 12 bases from J, the gap between germline ends came to 18 bases. The CDR3 DNA sequence: TGTGCCAGCAACGACGGGGGAGGACCACACACCTTC. Encoded protein: CASNDGGGPHTF.

The chain couples TRBV19 to TRBJ2-3, with TRBD2 matching over 14 bases. Per the germline V gene, CDR1 is LNHDA and CDR2 is SQIVND (reference sequence). J gave up 7 bases and V 10 bases, and 13 bases lay outside the gene matches. This CDR3 spans 16 amino acids. The CDR3 loop reads CATTDGTSGSGYTQYF. CDR3 in DNA: TGTGCCACCACGGACGGGACTAGCGGGAGTGGATATACGCAGTATTTT.

This clone was picked up a small number of times. CDR3 in DNA: TGTGCCAGCAGTTTGACAGGGAACCGAGAGACCCAGTACTTC. It is translated as CASSLTGNRETQYF. This chain links TRBV28 with TRBJ2-5; 7 bases agree with TRBD1. Per the germline V gene, CDR1 is MDHEN and CDR2 is SYDVKM. The trim removed 3 bases at V and 4 bases at J, leaving 5 bases unmatched. The CDR3 has 14 residues.

The chain couples TRBV2 to TRBJ1-2, with a tentative D call TRBD1 (5 bases). Germline CDR1 and CDR2: SNHLY and FYNNEI. V lost 3 bases, J lost 7 bases, and 15 bases lay in between. This CDR3 region has 14 residues. The CDR3 region is CASSDRTGVSGYTF. The CDR3 nucleotides are TGTGCCAGCAGTGACCGGACGGGGGTATCTGGCTACACCTTC.

The V call is TRBV9, the J call TRBJ2-1, with 9 bases lining up with TRBD1. V shed 1 base and J 6 bases; nucleotides not matched to a gene: 8. This CDR3 region has 16 residues. Germline V gives CDR1 SGDLS, CDR2 YYNGEE. The DNA of the CDR3 is TGTGCCAGCAGCGTACTAGGACAGGGGTTGTTCAATGAGCAGTTCTTC. Translation: CASSVLGQGLFNEQFF. The full variable domain, rest sourced from reference TRBV9 and TRBJ2-1, is DSGVTQTPKHLITATGQRVTLRCSPRSGDLSVYWYQQSLDQGLQFLIQYYNGEERAKGNILERFSAQQFPDLHSELNLSSLELGDSALYFCASSVLGQGLFNEQFFGPGTRLTVL.

The V call is TRBV30, the J call TRBJ2-3; no firm D call. Looked up from germline, CDR1 is GTSNPN and CDR2 is SVGIG (reference sequence). The V gene lost 0 bases and the J gene lost 3 bases, with 7 bases spanning the gap. CDR3 length: 13 residues. The CDR3 nucleotides read TGTGCCTGGAGTGTTGACACGACAGATACGCAGTATTTT. This sequence encodes CAWSVDTTDTQYF. Drawing the rest from reference TRBV30 and TRBJ2-3, the complete variable domain is SQTIHQWPATLVQPVGSPLSLECTVEGTSNPNLYWYRQAAGRGLQLLFYSVGIGQISSEVPQNLSASRPQDRQFILSSKKLLLSDSGFYLCAWSVDTTDTQYFGPGTRLTVL.

The chain has TRBV6-6 and TRBJ2-7; D might be TRBD1 (5 bases). Trimming removed 10 bases from V and 1 base from J, with 11 bases in between. The V gene's germline CDR1 is MNHNY and CDR2 SVGAGI (reference sequence). The CDR3 is 12 residues long. The DNA for the CDR3 is TGTGCCACCTCACAGGAGTCCTACGAGCAGTACTTC. It translates to CATSQESYEQYF.

The V gene is TRBV9, the J gene TRBJ2-2; 12 bases fit TRBD1. The V segment lost 0 bases and the J segment 1 base; nucleotides outside the gene matches: 7. Germline CDR1 reads SGDLS; CDR2 reads YYNGEE. The CDR3 runs 19 residues. DNA for the CDR3: TGTGCCAGCAGCGTAGCGTTGGGACAGGGGGCTTGGAACACCGGGGAGCTGTTTTTT. Translated: CASSVALGQGAWNTGELFF.

The chain recombines TRBV9 with TRBJ2-1; TRBD2 matches 13 bases. Unmatched junction bases numbered 3, after V lost 4 bases and J lost 8 bases. CDR1 and CDR2 (germline): SGDLS, YYNGEE. CDR3 length: 14 residues. CDR3 protein: CASSTGTSGDEQFF. In nucleotides, the CDR3 is TGTGCCAGCAGCACCGGGACTAGCGGGGATGAGCAGTTCTTC. Using reference TRBV9 and TRBJ2-1 for the parts outside the CDR3, the full variable domain is DSGVTQTPKHLITATGQRVTLRCSPRSGDLSVYWYQQSLDQGLQFLIQYYNGEERAKGNILERFSAQQFPDLHSELNLSSLELGDSALYFCASSTGTSGDEQFFGPGTRLTVL.

This clone was found a few times. The chain joins TRBV9 to TRBJ2-1; D not resolved. Germline lookup yields CDR1 SGDLS and CDR2 YYNGEE. The CDR3 is made up of 14 amino acids. The ends were cut back, 0 bases at V and 5 bases at J, with 9 bases in the middle. CDR3 region: CASSVGPTDNEQFF. The DNA of the CDR3 is TGTGCCAGCAGCGTAGGTCCCACAGACAATGAGCAGTTCTTC.

This clone was seen once. The CDR3 DNA is TGTGCCAGCAGTTACTCGAATACGGTGAACACTGAAGCTTTCTTT. Its translation is CASSYSNTVNTEAFF. The chain links TRBV6-6 to TRBJ1-1; no clear D. V lost 0 bases to trimming and J lost 0 bases, with 8 bases between them. The CDR3 is 15 residues long. Germline-derived CDR1 and CDR2 are MNHNY and SVGAGI (reference sequence).

The CDR3 spells CASSQGLPSYEQYF. Here the CDR3 DNA reads TGTGCCAGCAGCCAGGGACTCCCTTCCTACGAGCAGTACTTC. The genes are TRBV7-2 and TRBJ2-7; maybe TRBD2 (6 bases). Germline loops: CDR1 SGHTA, CDR2 FQGNSA. Between the trimmed V and J ends, which lost 5 bases and 1 base, there was a span of 12 bases. This CDR3 is 14 amino acids long. Combining the CDR3 with reference TRBV7-2 and TRBJ2-7 gives the whole variable domain GAGVSQSPSNKVTEKGKDVELRCDPISGHTALYWYRQSLGQGLEFLIYFQGNSAPDKSGLPSDRFSAERTGGSVSTLTIQRTQQEDSAVYLCASSQGLPSYEQYFGPGTRLTVT.

The J gene is TRBJ1-4, the V gene TRBV5-1; D unclear. V gave up 3 bases and J gave up 7 bases, with 13 bases separating them. Germline lookup yields CDR1 SGHRS and CDR2 YFSETQ. The CDR3 consists of 14 residues. The CDR3 DNA reads TGCGCCAGCAGCTCGGCCCGTCCGGGTGAAAAACTGTTTTTT. This encodes CASSSARPGEKLFF.